This record looks at one T cell receptor (beta chain) sequence and its context. The CDR3 has 21 residues. Germline V gives CDR1 MDHEN, CDR2 SYDVKM. The germline V and J ends were trimmed by 3 bases and 10 bases, with 34 bases remaining between them. The entry originates in a study of blood T cell repertoires in COVID-19. Study overall: The United States, Italy and Spain were the sources of the acute and convalescent COVID-19 samples.

Per the study methods: Estimation of nucleated cell counts was performed using reference gene primer amplification. Measured with immunoSEQ multiplex PCR; TCRdb has only the in-frame clones, and not every one. That table supplies the V and J calls and clone size; D and trimming were determined from the DNA. The table lists approximately 85,000 clones, roughly 92% of them singletons, with about 6.3% in the top ten. The TCR sequence derives from a woman aged 60-75 years with active COVID-19. V and J are TRBV28 and TRBJ1-6, with D perhaps matching TRBD1 (6 bases). The sequencing sample was made of peripheral blood. CDR3 amino acids: CASSFLGEQGSLTVRRSPLHF. The CDR3, as DNA: TGTGCCAGCAGTTTCCTTGGGGAACAGGGCTCTCTAACGGTGCGACGGTCACCCCTCCACTTT.